The 2 T cell receptor beta chains presented below share a single source sample, sequenced in a study of lymphopenia after photon versus proton radiotherapy. Only in-frame clones appear in the TCRdb table, and some are missing; sequencing was by immunoSEQ multiplex PCR. The top ten clones hold about 1.7% of a sample with about 7,300 clones, 85% to 95% of them seen once. Source: peripheral blood, taken from a patient treated with photon-based radiotherapy. The origin of the receptors is a woman aged 50 to 60 with cholangiocarcinoma.

V and J are TRBV11-2 and TRBJ1-2, with D unclear. V lost 1 base and J lost 3, with 12 bases in between. The germline V gene has CDR1 SGHAT and CDR2 FQNNGV. The CDR3 consists of 15 residues. For the CDR3, the DNA is TGTGCCAGCAGCTTAGTGCGTAGATGGGACTATGGCTACACCTTC. This codes for CASSLVRRWDYGYTF.

The rearrangement links TRBV5-4 to TRBJ1-2; 9 positions agree with TRBD1. Trimming at V came to 4 bases and at J to 8 bases, leaving 9 bases not matched to a gene. The CDR3 is 14 residues long. The germline gives CDR1 SGHNT, CDR2 YYREEE (reference sequence). The CDR3, as DNA: TGTGCCAGCAGCGCCGGGACAGGGACCCCAGGCTACACCTTC. Its protein product is CASSAGTGTPGYTF.